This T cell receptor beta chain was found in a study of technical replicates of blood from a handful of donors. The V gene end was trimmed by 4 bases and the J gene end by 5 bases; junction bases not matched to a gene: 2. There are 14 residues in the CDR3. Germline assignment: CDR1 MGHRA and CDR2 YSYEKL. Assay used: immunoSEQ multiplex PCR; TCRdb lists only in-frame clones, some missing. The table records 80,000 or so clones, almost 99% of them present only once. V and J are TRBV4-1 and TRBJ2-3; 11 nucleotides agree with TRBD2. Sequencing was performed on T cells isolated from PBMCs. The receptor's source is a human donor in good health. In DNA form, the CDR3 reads TGCGCCAGCAGCCCCCTAGCGGGAGGAGATACGCAGTATTTT. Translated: CASSPLAGGDTQYF.